This entry describes one T cell receptor (beta chain). What it recognizes is unknown. Each CDR3 protein gets one entry after TCRdb re-called the 5' RACE reads with MiXCR. This table holds around 350,000 distinct CDR3 sequences, 6.2% found once. The germline V gene encodes CDR1 DFQATT and CDR2 SNEGSKA (reference sequence). The length of the CDR3 is 14 residues. The V and J ends lost 6 bases and 4 bases respectively, with 18 bases between them. The record originates from a study of T cells after yellow fever vaccination. Study-level points and caveats: Boosting was followed by the reappearance of most primary-vaccination clones (less than 98% CD4, about 90% CD8).

The chain combines TRBV20-1 with TRBJ1-2; no firm D call. Sequenced material: PBMCs, taken 5 days after the yellow fever booster vaccination. The TCR sequence derives from a man aged 25 to 40 who received the YFV17D yellow fever vaccine. In DNA, the CDR3 is TGCAGTGCCCTCACAAGAGCTCAAGGCTATGGCTACACCTTC. This gives the protein CSALTRAQGYGYTF.